The sequence of this TCR beta chain was determined in a study of OX40 agonist ivuxolimab in advanced cancers. Study at large: Subjects had a mean age of about 61 years, with a range of about 23 to 85; less than 90% were male.

The CDR3 has 13 amino acids. In germline, CDR1 is SGHTS, CDR2 YDEGEE. Trimming shortened V by 6 bases and J by 5 bases, and 14 bases separated the two germline ends. TCRdb's copy holds only in-frame clones and misses some; the assay was immunoSEQ multiplex PCR. The profile shows roughly 65,000 clones, 60% to 85% of them singletons. Autoimmune disease history or systemic immunosuppression was exclusionary. This chain links TRBV5-8 with TRBJ2-5; a weak D match, TRBD2 (6 bases). This TCR was sampled from an adult with an advanced solid tumor such as melanoma, head and neck, liver or kidney cancer. This sample comprised CD4+ or CD8+ T cells sorted from blood, obtained in a trial of the OX40 agonist ivuxolimab. CDR3 nucleotides: TGTGCCAGCAAATTTGCAGGGAGGGAGACCCAGTACTTC. This codes for CASKFAGRETQYF. The full variable domain, with the rest looked up from reference TRBV5-8 and TRBJ2-5, is EAGVTQSPTHLIKTRGQQATLRCSPISGHTSVYWYQQALGLGLQFLLWYDEGEERNRGNFPPRFSGRQFPNYSSELNVNALELEDSALYLCASKFAGRETQYFGPGTRLLVL.